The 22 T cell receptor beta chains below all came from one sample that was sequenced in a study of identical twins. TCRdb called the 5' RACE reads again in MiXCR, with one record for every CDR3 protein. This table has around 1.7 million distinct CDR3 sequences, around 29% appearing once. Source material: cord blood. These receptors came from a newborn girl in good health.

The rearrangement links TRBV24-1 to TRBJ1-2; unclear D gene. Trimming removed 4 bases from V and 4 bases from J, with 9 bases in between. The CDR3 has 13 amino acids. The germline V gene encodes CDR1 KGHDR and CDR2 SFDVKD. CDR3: CATSDSARYGYTF. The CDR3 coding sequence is TGTGCCACCAGTGACAGCGCCCGCTATGGCTACACCTTC.

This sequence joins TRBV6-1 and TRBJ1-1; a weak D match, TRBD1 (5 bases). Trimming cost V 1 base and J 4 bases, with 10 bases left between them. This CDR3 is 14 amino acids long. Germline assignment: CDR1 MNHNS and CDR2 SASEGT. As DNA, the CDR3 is TGTGCCAGCAGTGAAGTTGGGGGGGGCACTGAAGCTTTCTTT. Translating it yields CASSEVGGGTEAFF.

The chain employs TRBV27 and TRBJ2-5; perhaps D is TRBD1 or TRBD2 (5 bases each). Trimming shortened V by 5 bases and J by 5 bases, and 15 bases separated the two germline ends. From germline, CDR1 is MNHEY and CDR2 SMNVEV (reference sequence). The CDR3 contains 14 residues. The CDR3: CASSPQEAGETQYF. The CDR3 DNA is TGTGCCAGCAGTCCACAGGAGGCTGGGGAGACCCAGTACTTC.

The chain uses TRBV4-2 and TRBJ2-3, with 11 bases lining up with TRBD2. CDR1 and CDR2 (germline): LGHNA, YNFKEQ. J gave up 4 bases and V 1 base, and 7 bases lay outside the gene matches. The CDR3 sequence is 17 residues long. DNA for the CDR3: TGTGCCAGCAGCCAAGGAGGGGGACTAGCGGTCGCAGATACGCAGTATTTT. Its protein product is CASSQGGGLAVADTQYF.

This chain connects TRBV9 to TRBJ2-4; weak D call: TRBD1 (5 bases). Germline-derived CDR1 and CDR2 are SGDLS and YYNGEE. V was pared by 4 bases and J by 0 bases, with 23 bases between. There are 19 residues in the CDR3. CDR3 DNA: TGTGCCAGCAGCTACGTGGGGCAATCAGTACTCCTAGCCAAAAACATTCAGTACTTC. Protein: CASSYVGQSVLLAKNIQYF.

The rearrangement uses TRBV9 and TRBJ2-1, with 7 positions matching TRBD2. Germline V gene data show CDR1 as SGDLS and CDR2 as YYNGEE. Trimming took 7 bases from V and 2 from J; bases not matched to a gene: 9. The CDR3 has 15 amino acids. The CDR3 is CASGPRLAPYNEQFF. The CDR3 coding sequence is TGTGCCAGCGGCCCTAGACTAGCCCCCTACAATGAGCAGTTCTTC.

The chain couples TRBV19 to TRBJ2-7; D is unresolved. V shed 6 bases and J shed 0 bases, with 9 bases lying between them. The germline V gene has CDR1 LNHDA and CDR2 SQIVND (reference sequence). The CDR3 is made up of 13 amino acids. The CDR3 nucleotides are TGTGCCAGTAGGGAAGAAGGCTCCTACGAGCAGTACTTC. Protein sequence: CASREEGSYEQYF.

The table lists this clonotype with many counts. The CDR3 nucleotides read TGTGCCAGCGTTCGAACAGGGGACATCACAGATACGCAGTATTTT. This gives the protein CASVRTGDITDTQYF. V gene TRBV28 combines with J gene TRBJ2-3, with 7 bases aligning to TRBD1. This CDR3 is built from 15 residues. Germline values: CDR1 MDHEN, CDR2 SYDVKM. Trimming cost V 8 bases and J 2 bases; bases outside gene matches: 10.

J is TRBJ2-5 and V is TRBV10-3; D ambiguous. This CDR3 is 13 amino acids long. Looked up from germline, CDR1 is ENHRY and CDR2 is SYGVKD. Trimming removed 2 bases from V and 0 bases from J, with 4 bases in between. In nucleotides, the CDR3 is TGTGCCATCAGTGAGGACTACCAAGAGACCCAGTACTTC. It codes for CAISEDYQETQYF.

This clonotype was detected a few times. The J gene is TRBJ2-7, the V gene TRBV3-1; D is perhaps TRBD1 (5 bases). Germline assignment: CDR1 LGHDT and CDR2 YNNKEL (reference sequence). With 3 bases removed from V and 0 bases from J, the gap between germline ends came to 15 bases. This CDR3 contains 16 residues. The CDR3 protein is CASSHLGAASSYEQYF. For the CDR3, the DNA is TGTGCCAGCAGCCATCTTGGGGCGGCTAGCTCCTACGAGCAGTACTTC.

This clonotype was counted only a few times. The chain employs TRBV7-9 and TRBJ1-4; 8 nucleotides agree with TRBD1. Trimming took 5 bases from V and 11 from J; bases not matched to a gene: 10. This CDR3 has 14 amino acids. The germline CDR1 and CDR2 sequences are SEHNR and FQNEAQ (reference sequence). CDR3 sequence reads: CASSLNGQGDKLFF. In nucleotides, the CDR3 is TGTGCCAGCAGCCTAAATGGACAGGGAGACAAACTGTTTTTT.

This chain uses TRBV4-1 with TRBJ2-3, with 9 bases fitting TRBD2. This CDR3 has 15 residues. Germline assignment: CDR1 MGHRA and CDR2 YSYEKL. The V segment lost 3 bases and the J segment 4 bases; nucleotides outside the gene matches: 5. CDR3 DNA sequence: TGCGCCAGCAGCCATGGGGGACTAGCCGCAGATACGCAGTATTTT. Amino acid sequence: CASSHGGLAADTQYF.

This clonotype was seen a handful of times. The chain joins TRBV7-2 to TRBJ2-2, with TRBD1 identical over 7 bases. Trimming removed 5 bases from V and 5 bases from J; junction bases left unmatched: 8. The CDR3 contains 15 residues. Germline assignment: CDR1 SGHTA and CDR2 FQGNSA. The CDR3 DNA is TGTGCCAGCAGCCCAATTGACAGGGTGACCGGGGAGCTGTTTTTT. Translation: CASSPIDRVTGELFF.

CDR3 region: CAWSAQGIQPQHF. CDR3 sequence (DNA): TGTGCCTGGAGTGCACAGGGGATTCAGCCCCAGCATTTT. V usage is TRBV30 and J usage is TRBJ1-5, with 7 bases matching TRBD1. The CDR3 totals 13 residues. Germline V gives CDR1 GTSNPN, CDR2 SVGIG (reference sequence). Trimming cost V 1 base and J 6 bases; bases outside gene matches: 3.

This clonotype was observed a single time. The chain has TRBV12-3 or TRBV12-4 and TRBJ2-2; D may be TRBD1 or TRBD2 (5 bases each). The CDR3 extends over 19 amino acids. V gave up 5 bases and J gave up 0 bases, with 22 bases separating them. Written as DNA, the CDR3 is TGTGCCAGCAGTCGGATTTTTTGGGACGGACGTTCGAACACCGGGGAGCTGTTTTTT. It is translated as CASSRIFWDGRSNTGELFF.

The CDR3 DNA sequence: TGTGCCAGCAGTTTACGGACACCTGGAAACATTCAGTACTTC. This translates into CASSLRTPGNIQYF. The rearrangement joins TRBV28 to TRBJ2-4; D perhaps matches TRBD1 (5 bases). This CDR3 is 14 amino acids long. The germline V gene encodes CDR1 MDHEN and CDR2 SYDVKM. Trimming shortened V by 2 bases and J by 6 bases, and 11 bases separated the two germline ends.

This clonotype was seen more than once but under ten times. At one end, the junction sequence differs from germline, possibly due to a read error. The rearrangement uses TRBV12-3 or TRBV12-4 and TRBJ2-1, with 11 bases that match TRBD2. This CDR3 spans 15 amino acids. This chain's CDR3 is CASSIAGGRYNEQFF. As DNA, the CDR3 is TGTGCCAGCAGTATAGCGGGGGGGCGCTACAATGAGCAGTTCTTC.

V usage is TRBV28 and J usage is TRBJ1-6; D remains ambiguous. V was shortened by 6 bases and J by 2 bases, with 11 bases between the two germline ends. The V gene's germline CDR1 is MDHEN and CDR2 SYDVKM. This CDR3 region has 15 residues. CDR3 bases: TGTGCCAGCAGCCCCCGGGTAACCTATAATTCACCCCTCCACTTT. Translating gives CASSPRVTYNSPLHF.

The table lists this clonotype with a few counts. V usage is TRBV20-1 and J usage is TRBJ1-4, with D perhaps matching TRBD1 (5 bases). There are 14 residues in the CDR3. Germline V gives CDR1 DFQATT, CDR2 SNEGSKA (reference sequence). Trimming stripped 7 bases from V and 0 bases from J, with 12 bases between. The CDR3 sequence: CSVGGVATNEKLFF. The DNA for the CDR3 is TGCAGTGTTGGGGGAGTTGCAACTAATGAAAAACTGTTTTTT.

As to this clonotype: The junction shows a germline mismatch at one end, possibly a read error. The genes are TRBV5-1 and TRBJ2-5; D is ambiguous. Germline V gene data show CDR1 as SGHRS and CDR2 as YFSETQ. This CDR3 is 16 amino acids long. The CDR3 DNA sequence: TGCGCCGGCAGCTTGGGTTTCGGATCAATACAAGAGACCCAGTACTTC. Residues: CAGSLGFGSIQETQYF.

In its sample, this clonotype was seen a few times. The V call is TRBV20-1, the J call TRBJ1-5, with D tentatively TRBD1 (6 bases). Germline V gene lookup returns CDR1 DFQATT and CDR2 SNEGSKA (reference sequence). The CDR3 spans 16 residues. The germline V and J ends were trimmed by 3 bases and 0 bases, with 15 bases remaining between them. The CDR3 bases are TGCAGTGCTAGCGTACAGGGAGGATATAGCAATCAGCCCCAGCATTTT. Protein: CSASVQGGYSNQPQHF.

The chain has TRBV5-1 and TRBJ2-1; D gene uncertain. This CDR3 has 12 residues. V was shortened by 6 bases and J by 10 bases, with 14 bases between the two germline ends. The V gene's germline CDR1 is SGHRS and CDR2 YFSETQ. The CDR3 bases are TGCGCCAGCACCCGGACGTCAGGCGAGCAGTTCTTC. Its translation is CASTRTSGEQFF.